These 3 T cell receptor beta chains came from one sample sequenced in a study of CD8 T cells in Susac syndrome. An amount of RNA that ranged from 0.5 to 1 ug was reverse transcribed with random hexamers. TCRdb called the immunoSEQ multiplex PCR reads again in MiXCR, with one record for every CDR3 protein. The sample records over 100,000 distinct CDR3 sequences, about 96% being singletons. Sample: CD4+ T cells from PBMCs. These receptor sequences come from a human donor in good health.

J is TRBJ1-5 and V is TRBV20-1; maybe TRBD1 (6 bases). The CDR3 runs 14 residues. In germline, CDR1 is DFQATT, CDR2 SNEGSKA (reference sequence). V dropped 4 bases and J dropped 4 bases, with 14 bases sitting between them. The CDR3 region has the DNA TGCAGTGCTACCTCGGGACACCTGAATCAGCCCCAGCATTTT. Its protein product is CSATSGHLNQPQHF.

The V gene is TRBV4-1, the J gene TRBJ1-2; 9 bases fit TRBD1. This CDR3 is 15 amino acids long. Unmatched junction bases numbered 7, after V lost 3 bases and J lost 5 bases. Looked up from germline, CDR1 is MGHRA and CDR2 is YSYEKL. CDR3 nucleotide sequence: TGCGCCAGCAGCCACCCGGGACAGGGCTTGTATGGCTACACCTTC. It translates to CASSHPGQGLYGYTF.

The rearrangement joins TRBV5-6 to TRBJ1-4; 10 nucleotides match TRBD1. This CDR3 spans 16 amino acids. V shed 4 bases, J shed 7 bases, and the junction held 10 bases outside the gene matches. The germline V gene has CDR1 SGHDT and CDR2 YYEEEE. The CDR3 nucleotides read TGTGCCAGCAGCCCCGGAGGGGGACAGGGGAGTGAAAAACTGTTTTTT. It translates to CASSPGGGQGSEKLFF.